Listed here is a single T cell receptor beta chain. Its antigen is not identified. V was cut by 5 bases and J by 13 bases, with 17 bases left in between. The CDR3 totals 12 residues. Per germline, CDR1 MNHEY and CDR2 SVGEGT. This table comes from immunoSEQ multiplex PCR, and its TCRdb copy is limited to in-frame clones, with some not included. The repertoire holds 90,000 or so clones, with approximately 90% as singletons. This entry is derived from a study of T cell responses to AZD1222 COVID-19 vaccine. General study findings and limits: Increases in Spike-specific TCR breadth and depth were seen after two AZD1222 doses. Donors in the cohort were predominantly white British and more often female, and clonal diversity was possibly underestimated. CD4 TCRs associated with vaccination spanned spike, dominating at 160-218 and 743-854.

The source is an adult who received the AZD1222 COVID-19 vaccine. Source: peripheral blood, taken 28 days after the second AZD1222 dose. The rearrangement uses TRBV6-2 or TRBV6-3 and TRBJ2-5; possibly TRBD2 for D (6 bases). The CDR3 DNA reads TGTGCCAGCAGTCTCCAGGCGGGGATGTGGTACTTC. Its protein is CASSLQAGMWYF.